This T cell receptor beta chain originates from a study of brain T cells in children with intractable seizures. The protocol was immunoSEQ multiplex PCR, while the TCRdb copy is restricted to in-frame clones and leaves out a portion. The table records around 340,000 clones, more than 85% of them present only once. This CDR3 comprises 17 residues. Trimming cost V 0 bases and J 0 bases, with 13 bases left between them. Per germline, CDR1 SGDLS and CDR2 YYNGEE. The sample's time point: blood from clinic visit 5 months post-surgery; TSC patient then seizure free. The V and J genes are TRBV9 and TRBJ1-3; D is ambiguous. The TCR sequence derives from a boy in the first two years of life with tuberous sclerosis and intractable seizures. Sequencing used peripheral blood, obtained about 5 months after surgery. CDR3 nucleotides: TGTGCCAGCAGCGTAGTCGGAGGACGGGACTCTGGAAACACCATATATTTT. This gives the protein CASSVVGGRDSGNTIYF.